This entry describes one T cell receptor beta chain. Its specificity is not known. The same CDR3 is also encoded by other DNA sequences in this sample. Recent acute infections and vaccinations were absent in the healthy HIV-negative adult donors. The assay used deep level. Assay used: immunoSEQ multiplex PCR; TCRdb lists only in-frame clones, some missing. Here the sample spans hundreds of thousands of clones, approximately 79% being singletons. The CDR3 covers 14 residues. In germline, CDR1 is MNHEY, CDR2 SMNVEV (reference sequence). Unmatched junction bases numbered 4, after V lost 6 bases and J lost 2 bases. The entry originates in a study of shared clonotypes between healthy human individuals. Whole-study results and caveats: Few donors restricted represented genetic and exposure-history diversity. Of the naive CD4 clonotypes, roughly 5.5% were shared across a few donors.

The sample consisted of memory CD4+ T cells sorted from blood. Subset indicated: CD45RA-negative fraction. The source is a woman in her twenties or thirties in good health. The chain links TRBV27 to TRBJ1-5; 7 bases map to TRBD1. CDR3 loop: CASSLGQGNQPQHF. The DNA of the CDR3 is TGTGCCAGCAGCCTCGGACAGGGCAATCAGCCCCAGCATTTT.